This TCR beta chain derives from a study of T cell responses to AZD1222 COVID-19 vaccine. Whole-study findings and limits: White British people made up most donors, females outnumbered males, and clonal diversity was possibly underestimated. Repertoire sampling occurred only after the peak T cell response. Baseline antibody screening turned up just six or seven seropositive AZD1222 recipients.

A word on this clone: Its antigen remains unknown.

Deletions cut 2 bases from V and 9 bases from J, with 11 bases between. This CDR3 is built from 13 residues. Germline assignment: CDR1 MDHEN and CDR2 SYDVKM. Profiled with immunoSEQ multiplex PCR; TCRdb holds only in-frame clones, not every one. The repertoire holds some 81,000 clones, with approximately 83% as singletons. The source is an adult who received the AZD1222 COVID-19 vaccine. This rearrangement joins TRBV28 to TRBJ1-5, with D uncertain. Sequenced material: peripheral blood, taken 28 days after the second AZD1222 dose. The CDR3 region has the DNA TGTGCCAGCAGTTTAACCCAGGCGTGGCCCCAGCATTTT. Protein sequence: CASSLTQAWPQHF.